This TCR beta chain was recovered during a study of regulatory T cells in long-lasting Graves disease (dated by TCRdb to the early 2020s). At the level of the whole study: Persistent Graves' disease was defined as antithyroid drug treatment for over 5 years with persistently positive TSH receptor autoantibodies. The study took place in China and was registered as a clinical trial. A total of 33 samples were covered by TCR sequencing, comprising around 13 persistent and 20 or so newly diagnosed Graves' disease patients. Persistent Graves' disease patients were compared with newly diagnosed Graves' disease patients by peripheral blood TCR sequencing and RNA sequencing. Persistent Graves' disease patients in the clinical cohort had taken antithyroid drugs for 9 to 11 years on average. The paper's findings and limits, for the study overall: Sequencing and analysis were limited to the TCR beta chain. Compared with newly diagnosed patients, persistent Graves' disease patients had lower TCR Shannon entropy and fewer highly expanded clones, which suggests clonal expansion. As a limitation, the authors acknowledged that the small sample size may reduce accuracy. Only peripheral blood was studied, because thyroid tissue, the primary lesion, was inaccessible. More public clonotypes were shared among persistent patients (roughly 3,000) than among newly diagnosed patients (more than 900).

The time point label for this specimen denotes: persistent/refractory GD, antithyroid drugs over 5 years with positive TRAb. RNA was extracted from PBMCs in TRIzol for both TCR sequencing and RNA sequencing. The diagnosis of Graves' disease was made according to American Thyroid Association guidelines. The patients came from an endocrinology department in Xi'an, China. From each patient, around 9 milliliters of peripheral blood was collected into an EDTA anticoagulant tube. Ficoll Paque Plus density gradient separation was used to isolate PBMCs, and no further T cell sorting was performed. RNA quality was checked with an Agilent 2100 Bioanalyzer and agarose gel, and concentration with a NanoDrop 2000. The library was generated by multiplex PCR. The data were produced on an Illumina HiSeq 4000. CDR3 regions were amplified by Arm-PCR with iRepertoire HTBI primers to construct TCR beta libraries. Before sequencing, the PCR products underwent gel purification. As for the original processing: Across samples, 62 TRBV and 15 or so TRBJ segments were identified and used for gene usage analysis of CDR3 amino acid clonotypes. Filtered high-quality paired reads were merged into contigs using COPE and FqMerger. Contigs were aligned with BLAST to IMGT TRBV, TRBD and TRBJ reference genes, and CDR3 was defined per IMGT. Any clonotype with a frequency above 0.1% was classified as a highly expanded clone. Shannon entropy served as the measure of repertoire diversity, while the Gini coefficient captured V-J evenness. Public clonotypes were defined as clonotypes shared by more than one individual. In-frame beta chains were kept once TCRdb had trimmed the public reads at Q25 with fastp and called clones with MiXCR. Rows are unified per CDR3 protein, each entry keeping the most common DNA and genes. The V and J calls were not made by the authors but by TCRdb's processing. The sample table holds hundreds of thousands of distinct CDR3 sequences, of which more than 20% were seen once. In total, the top ten clones hold under 9% of the sample.

This clonotype was detected many times. Its specific antigen is unknown. No much larger clone exists at a distance of one base, and base qualities are not known. This clonotype originated in a female donor with Graves disease. Sequenced here: peripheral blood mononuclear cells (PBMCs), sampled when the disease was refractory, from a patient treated with antithyroid drugs.

The bases read TGTGCCAGCAGTTTAGAGTTTGCCCAGTACTTC. This sequence encodes CASSLEFAQYF. The sequence is built from TRBV28 and TRBJ2-5, with the identity of the D gene unclear. Counted from cysteine to phenylalanine, this CDR3 has 11 amino acids. Solely the CDR3 DNA is kept, with 33 bases framed from the first base. CDR1 MDHEN and CDR2 SYDVKM are derived from the germline V gene. Deletion took 2 bases off V and 9 bases off J, with a span of 7 bases between the germline ends. The full variable domain, completed from the reference TRBV28 and TRBJ2-5 proteins outside the CDR3, reads DVKVTQSSRYLVKRTGEKVFLECVQDMDHENMFWYRQDPGLGLRLIYFSYDVKMKEKGDIPEGYSVSREKKERFSLILESASTNQTSMYLCASSLEFAQYFGPGTRLLVL.